The 27 T cell receptor beta chains presented below share a single source sample, sequenced in a study of blood T cells in healthy people across ages. A J-beta primer mix and a sample-barcoded 5' primer were used in a second PCR of about 7 to 11 cycles. TCRdb recomputed calls from the 5' RACE reads with MiXCR, one row per CDR3 protein. The data contain 800,000 to 950,000 distinct CDR3 sequences, about 28% of them seen just once; the ten biggest clones take up roughly 10%. This same sample was also part of a study on T cells of mothers and their children.

Sample: blood. The receptors come from a woman aged 40 to 50 in good health.

This clonotype was observed a handful of times. This chain uses TRBV28 with TRBJ1-1; the D gene is possibly TRBD1 (6 bases). The CDR3 runs to 16 residues. V was pared by 5 bases and J by 5 bases, with 21 bases between. Per the germline V gene, CDR1 is MDHEN and CDR2 is SYDVKM. CDR3 bases: TGTGCCAGCAGTCCTCCTCGGGGGAGGGGGGTGACTGAAGCTTTCTTT. Encoded protein: CASSPPRGRGVTEAFF.

The gene calls are TRBV4-1 and TRBJ1-5; TRBD1 is a possible D gene (5 bases). The CDR3 spans 19 residues. CDR1 is MGHRA, CDR2 YSYEKL, per germline. V was shortened by 0 bases and J by 0 bases, with 18 bases between the two germline ends. Written as DNA, the CDR3 is TGCGCCAGCAGCCAAGATTGGGGCAGGGACCTTTATAGCAATCAGCCCCAGCATTTT. As protein: CASSQDWGRDLYSNQPQHF.

This clonotype was counted a few times. The rearrangement joins TRBV21-1 to TRBJ1-1; TRBD1, as called in the table, went unchecked against the DNA. TRBV21-1 is a pseudogene segment. The CDR3 length is 11 residues. The CDR3 loop reads CASSWGRYAFF. DNA for the CDR3: TGTGCCAGCAGTTGGGGACGGTACGCTTTCTTT.

The J gene is TRBJ2-7, the V gene TRBV7-2; D might be TRBD2 (5 bases). The J call may be mistaken, given a closer DNA end match to TRBJ2-5. Germline CDR1 SGHTA, CDR2 FQGNSA. This CDR3 is 14 amino acids long. The CDR3 DNA is TGTGCCAGCAGCTTATATGGCCGAGGGGAGACCCAGTACTTC. This gives the protein CASSLYGRGETQYF.

The chain combines TRBV7-9 with TRBJ1-3; 9 bases align to TRBD1. Germline CDR1 reads SEHNR; CDR2 reads FQNEAQ (reference sequence). V lost 2 bases and J lost 0; bases outside the gene matches: 5. This CDR3 is built from 17 residues. CDR3 coding DNA: TGTGCCAGCAGCTTAAAATTGGGACAGGGCTCTGGAAACACCATATATTTT. Residues: CASSLKLGQGSGNTIYF.

The count of this clonotype is one. A junction boundary mismatches the germline segment, possibly from a read error. The genes are TRBV30 and TRBJ2-2; weak D call: TRBD2 (6 bases). CDR1 and CDR2 (germline): GTSNPN, SVGIG (reference sequence). This CDR3 has 14 amino acids. The CDR3 nucleotides are TGTGCCTGGAGGGAGGGAGGAAGCACCGGGGAGCGGTTTTTT. The encoded protein is CAWREGGSTGERFF.

This chain joins TRBV18 and TRBJ1-6; D gene uncertain. Germline-derived CDR1 and CDR2 are KGHSH and LQKENI. Trimming stripped 2 bases from V and 10 bases from J, with 18 bases between. The CDR3 runs to 16 residues. The CDR3 sequence: CASSPLGSGKLSPLHF. The CDR3 coding sequence is TGTGCCAGCTCACCATTAGGGTCCGGGAAATTATCACCCCTCCACTTT.

This clonotype appeared a few times. The CDR3 loop reads CASSYSAGTQYF. The CDR3 region has the DNA TGTGCCAGCAGTTACTCGGCGGGGACGCAGTATTTT. The J gene is TRBJ2-3, the V gene TRBV6-2 or TRBV6-3, with D possibly matching TRBD2 (6 bases). Germline CDR1 MNHEY, CDR2 SVGEGT. Deletions cut 0 bases from V and 9 bases from J, with 7 bases between. This CDR3 spans 12 amino acids.

The rearrangement uses TRBV7-2 and TRBJ2-1, with 10 bases aligning to TRBD2. Germline CDR1 is SGHTA and CDR2 is FQGNSA. This CDR3 region has 15 residues. V shed 4 bases and J 10 bases; nucleotides not matched to a gene: 10. The DNA of the CDR3 is TGTGCCAGCAGCTCCTCAAGCGGGGGGGCTGGAGAGCAGTTCTTC. This codes for CASSSSSGGAGEQFF.

The sample holds one count of this clonotype. V usage is TRBV29-1 and J usage is TRBJ2-6; D is ambiguous. V lost 5 bases, J lost 0 bases, and 5 bases lay in between. The CDR3 is 13 amino acids. Germline values: CDR1 SQVTM, CDR2 ANQGSEA. The CDR3 region is CSVSVSGANVLTF. CDR3 nucleotides: TGCAGCGTTTCGGTCTCTGGGGCCAACGTCCTGACTTTC.

This clonotype was seen a few times. This chain connects TRBV3-1 to TRBJ1-4, with D possibly being TRBD1 (6 bases). Germline assignment: CDR1 LGHDT and CDR2 YNNKEL (reference sequence). V lost 1 base to trimming and J lost 8 bases, with 17 bases between them. The CDR3 has 16 amino acids. The CDR3 spells CASSQGDGGRGEKLFF. In nucleotides, the CDR3 is TGTGCCAGCAGCCAAGGTGACGGGGGGCGAGGGGAAAAACTGTTTTTT.

A note on this clonotype: This may arise from a read error, as a much more abundant clone is one base away. The CDR3 loop reads CASSSSGGLAPYNVQFF. CDR3 in DNA: TGTGCTAGCAGCTCCTCGGGGGGACTAGCGCCCTACAATGTGCAGTTCTTC. The genes are TRBV7-7 and TRBJ2-1; 10 nucleotides line up with TRBD2. CDR3 size: 17 residues. Germline V gene sequence: CDR1 SSHAT, CDR2 FNYEAQ (reference sequence).

This clonotype was detected only a few times. The chain links TRBV12-3 or TRBV12-4 to TRBJ1-1; unclear D gene. The CDR3 length is 12 residues. V lost 7 bases and J lost 4, with 10 bases in between. The CDR3 DNA reads TGTGCCAGCACCCTTTGGGGCACTGAAGCTTTCTTT. Its translation is CASTLWGTEAFF.

The chain recombines TRBV2 with TRBJ1-2; 10 bases map to TRBD1. Trimming cost V 7 bases and J 4 bases; bases outside gene matches: 6. The CDR3 sequence is 14 residues long. Looked up from germline, CDR1 is SNHLY and CDR2 is FYNNEI. This chain's CDR3 is CASTGTGESYGYTF. In nucleotides, the CDR3 is TGTGCCAGCACCGGGACAGGGGAAAGCTATGGCTACACCTTC.

The V call is TRBV7-9, the J call TRBJ2-1, with D possibly matching TRBD1 (5 bases). Germline V gene data show CDR1 as SEHNR and CDR2 as FQNEAQ (reference sequence). The V end was cut by 8 bases, the J end by 7 bases, with 24 bases between. The CDR3 covers 16 residues. The CDR3 nucleotides are TGTGCCAGCTCACCCCAAAGGACAACCCTGCAAAATGAGCAGTTCTTC. Its translation is CASSPQRTTLQNEQFF.

In its sample, this clonotype was seen a few times. The rearrangement uses TRBV5-1 and TRBJ2-3, with 9 bases fitting TRBD2. Losses at the gene ends were 1 base for V and 6 bases for J; bases not matched to a gene: 6. The CDR3 loop spans 15 amino acids. The germline V gene has CDR1 SGHRS and CDR2 YFSETQ. The CDR3 region has the DNA TGCGCCAGCAGCTTGATCCCAGCGGGGGGTGATACGCAGTATTTT. Encoded protein: CASSLIPAGGDTQYF.

Concerning this clonotype: A much larger clone is a single base away; this may be a read error. The chain has TRBV4-1 and TRBJ1-5; tentative D call: TRBD1 (6 bases). V lost 4 bases and J lost 2, with 12 bases in between. The CDR3 has 15 residues. CDR1 and CDR2 (germline): MGHRA, YSYEKL. The CDR3 bases are TGCGCCAGCAGCCTCGGACAGACTTGCAATCAGCCCCAGCATTTT. Its protein is CASSLGQTCNQPQHF.

This clonotype appeared many times. The V call is TRBV20-1, the J call TRBJ2-7; possibly TRBD2 for D (5 bases). V was shortened by 3 bases and J by 3 bases, with 18 bases between the two germline ends. CDR3 length: 15 amino acids. Germline V gene lookup returns CDR1 DFQATT and CDR2 SNEGSKA (reference sequence). The CDR3 sequence is CSASSSLRAGYEQYF. The CDR3 coding sequence is TGCAGTGCTAGTAGTAGTTTGAGGGCCGGCTACGAGCAGTACTTC.

The gene calls are TRBV5-1 and TRBJ1-5; 9 bases align to TRBD1. The germline V gene encodes CDR1 SGHRS and CDR2 YFSETQ. V shed 4 bases and J 0 bases; nucleotides not matched to a gene: 5. There are 16 residues in the CDR3. CDR3 DNA: TGCGCCAGCAGCCTGGGACAGGGAGGTAGCAATCAGCCCCAGCATTTT. Translating gives CASSLGQGGSNQPQHF.

The chain links TRBV7-9 to TRBJ2-7, with 9 bases identical to TRBD1. The junction had 9 bases not matched to a gene; V was cut back by 1 base and J by 5 bases. The germline CDR1 and CDR2 sequences are SEHNR and FQNEAQ (reference sequence). The CDR3 length is 16 residues. In nucleotides, the CDR3 is TGTGCCAGCAGCTTAGTAGGTACAGGGGGCTTTGACGAGCAGTACTTC. Translation gives CASSLVGTGGFDEQYF. Full variable domain (remainder filled in from reference TRBV7-9 and TRBJ2-7): DTGVSQNPRHKITKRGQNVTFRCDPISEHNRLYWYRQTLGQGPEFLTYFQNEAQLEKSRLLSDRFSAERPKGSFSTLEIQRTEQGDSAMYLCASSLVGTGGFDEQYFGPGTRLTVT.

Concerning this clonotype itself: An end of the junction does not agree with germline; a read error may underlie this. This sequence joins TRBV7-2 and TRBJ1-2, with D maybe TRBD1 (6 bases). Germline V CDR1 and CDR2: SGHTA, FQGNSA. CDR3 length equals 15 residues. The CDR3 region has the DNA TGTGCCGGCAGCTCCGGGAGGGGGTCCCTCTATGGCTACACCTTC. It encodes CAGSSGRGSLYGYTF.

The chain links TRBV12-1 to TRBJ1-2; no DNA check was done on the table's D call, TRBD1. TRBV12-1 is a documented pseudogene. This CDR3 region has 13 residues. The CDR3 sequence: CASTNRRRGGYTF. The CDR3 bases are TGTGCCAGCACTAACCGGCGAAGGGGTGGCTACACCTTC.

This chain uses TRBV24-1 with TRBJ2-3; TRBD1 is a possible D gene (5 bases). V was shortened by 3 bases and J by 1 base, with 13 bases between the two germline ends. Germline assignment: CDR1 KGHDR and CDR2 SFDVKD. The CDR3 runs 16 residues. The CDR3 protein is CATSDLGVSGTDTQYF. The CDR3 nucleotides are TGTGCCACCAGTGATCTAGGGGTTTCGGGCACAGATACGCAGTATTTT.

The chain carries TRBV24-1 and TRBJ2-1; 9 bases map to TRBD1. Germline assignment: CDR1 KGHDR and CDR2 SFDVKD. The V gene end was trimmed by 1 base and the J gene end by 4 bases; junction bases not matched to a gene: 4. This CDR3 comprises 16 residues. CDR3 DNA sequence: TGTGCCACCAGTGATTTTGGGACAGGGACATACAATGAGCAGTTCTTC. Amino acids: CATSDFGTGTYNEQFF.

The rearrangement uses TRBV4-3 and TRBJ2-1; D remains ambiguous. Germline CDR1 is LGHNA and CDR2 is YSLEER. Trimming left V 0 bases short and J 3 bases short, with 6 bases between. The CDR3 is 14 amino acids. CDR3 in amino acids: CASSQDPSYNEQFF. DNA for the CDR3: TGCGCCAGCAGCCAAGATCCCAGCTACAATGAGCAGTTCTTC.

The chain uses TRBV7-8 and TRBJ1-5; D not resolved. The V end lost 0 bases, the J end lost 6 bases, and 9 bases lay between the germline ends. Germline CDR1 SGHVS, CDR2 FQNEAQ. This CDR3 spans 14 amino acids. This CDR3 is CASSLASRSQPQHF. The CDR3 DNA is TGTGCCAGCAGCTTAGCGTCGCGGTCTCAGCCCCAGCATTTT. The variable domain in full, completed from reference TRBV7-8 and TRBJ1-5, reads GAGVSQSPRYKVAKRGQDVALRCDPISGHVSLFWYQQALGQGPEFLTYFQNEAQLDKSGLPSDRFFAERPEGSVSTLKIQRTQQEDSAVYLCASSLASRSQPQHFGDGTRLSIL.

The chain is built from TRBV6-5 and TRBJ1-6; possibly TRBD1 for D (5 bases). Trimming shortened V by 4 bases and J by 13 bases, and 14 bases separated the two germline ends. The germline gives CDR1 MNHEY, CDR2 SVGAGI. CDR3 size: 13 residues. CDR3 in amino acids: CASSSTEWGPLHF. The CDR3 region has the DNA TGTGCCAGCAGTTCGACTGAGTGGGGGCCCCTCCACTTT.